This is a list of T cell receptor beta chains from one sample in a study of T cells in Graves' hyperthyroidism and ophthalmopathy. TCRdb re-derived calls from the multiplex PCR reads in MiXCR, one entry per CDR3 protein. The sample includes 250,000 to 300,000 distinct CDR3 sequences, approximately 14% of them seen just once. The sequencing sample was made of blood. The receptors shown here come from a woman in her thirties or forties with Graves' hyperthyroidism. Both conserved end residues are part of each CDR3. D genes are given only for firm matches. The size of a clone is reported for some rows only, either as once, few or many, or as a class for expanded clones.

d_gene | j_gene | abundance | v_gene | CDR3nt | CDR3aa
. | TRBJ2-3 | many | TRBV2 | TGTGCCAGGGGGGAGGCCACAGATACGCAGTATTTT | CARGEATDTQYF
. | TRBJ2-6 | once | TRBV19 | TGTGCCAGTAGCAAACAGGGCGCCGGCTCTGGGGCCAACGTCCTGACTTTC | CASSKQGAGSGANVLTF
TRBD1 | TRBJ1-2 | many | TRBV11-3 | TGTGCCAGCAGCTTCCGACAGGGGGGGGGCTATGGCTACACCTTC | CASSFRQGGGYGYTF
. | TRBJ2-7 | many | TRBV28 | TGTGCCAGCCAGGGGTCCCCCAGCTCCTACGAGCAGTACTTC | CASQGSPSSYEQYF
. | TRBJ2-7 | many | TRBV6-1 | TGTGCCAGCACCAAGCAGTTCGAGCAGTACTTC | CASTKQFEQYF
TRBD2 | TRBJ2-1 | many | TRBV30 | TGTGCCTGGAGGGGACTAGCGGGAGGGGTTGAGCAGTTCTTC | CAWRGLAGGVEQFF
TRBD2 | TRBJ2-7 | . | TRBV6-1 | TGTGCCAGCACCCGGACTAGCGGCCCCGAGCAGTACTTC | CASTRTSGPEQYF
TRBD1 | TRBJ1-2 | . | TRBV6-5 | TGTGCCAGCAGTTACCCCGGACAGGGAGAAATAGGCTACACCTTC | CASSYPGQGEIGYTF
TRBD1 | TRBJ1-5 | many | TRBV6-1 | TGTGCCAGCAGGACAGGGATCGGGCAGCCCCAGCATTTT | CASRTGIGQPQHF
. | TRBJ2-7 | many | TRBV7-9 | TGTGCCAGCAGCTTAGCGCCCTCCAACTACGAGCAGTACTTC | CASSLAPSNYEQYF
. | TRBJ2-3 | many | TRBV20-1 | TGCAGTGCTTCTAGCGTCCCTGGCACAGATACGCAGTATTTT | CSASSVPGTDTQYF
. | TRBJ2-3 | many | TRBV3-1 | TGTGCCAGCAGCCAACGAGGCACAGATACGCAGTATTTT | CASSQRGTDTQYF
TRBD2 | TRBJ2-5 | few | TRBV7-9 | TGCGCCAGCAGCTTTAGCGGTGGACTAGGGGAGACCCAGTACTTC | CASSFSGGLGETQYF
. | TRBJ1-2 | many | TRBV3-1 | TGTGCCAGCAGCCAACAGGACTATGGCTACACCTTC | CASSQQDYGYTF
. | TRBJ1-6 | few | TRBV10-3 | TGTGCCATCAGTGGTCAGGGGTATAATTCACCCCTCCACTTT | CAISGQGYNSPLHF
. | TRBJ2-1 | . | TRBV20-1 | TGCAGTGCTCATATTTATCGGTGCAATGAGCAGTTCTTC | CSAHIYRCNEQFF
. | TRBJ1-2 | many | TRBV2 | TGTGCCAGCAGTGAAGCTGGGGAGAGACGCTACACCTTC | CASSEAGERRYTF
. | TRBJ2-3 | few | TRBV5-5 | TGTGCCAGCAGCTTCTCCGGGACCACTAGCACAGATACGCAGTATTTT | CASSFSGTTSTDTQYF
. | TRBJ1-2 | many | TRBV2 | TGTGCCAGCAGTGTGCGGCCGCCTGGCACCTTC | CASSVRPPGTF
TRBD1 | TRBJ1-4 | many | TRBV5-1 | TGCGCCAGCAGCTTGGCCACAGGGGCGACAACTAATGAAAAACTGTTTTTT | CASSLATGATTNEKLFF
. | TRBJ2-3 | many | TRBV4-2 | TGTGCCAGCAGCCAGGGAGATCCGGGTGGGGCAGATACGCAGTATTTT | CASSQGDPGGADTQYF
. | TRBJ1-5 | many | TRBV28 | TGTGCCAGCAGTTCTCCACTTTTGGGCAATCAGCCCCAGCATTTT | CASSSPLLGNQPQHF
. | TRBJ2-7 | many | TRBV29-1 | TGCAGCGTTGCGCGGGGATACGAGCAGTACTTC | CSVARGYEQYF
. | TRBJ2-7 | many | TRBV2 | TGTGCCAGCAGTGCAGGACAAAGTCCGTACGAGCAGTACTTC | CASSAGQSPYEQYF
. | TRBJ1-2 | . | TRBV25-1 | TGTGCCAGCCAGGCCAACTATGGCCACACCTTC | CASQANYGHTF
. | TRBJ1-5 | many | TRBV15 | TGTGCCACCAGCAGAGAAGGACTTCAGCCCCAGCATTTT | CATSREGLQPQHF
. | TRBJ2-7 | once | TRBV6-1 | TGTGCCAGCAGCCCCCATTACGAGAGCTCCTACGAGCAGTACTTC | CASSPHYESSYEQYF
. | TRBJ2-6 | many | TRBV12-3/TRBV12-4 | TGTGCCAGCAGCCTCTCTGGGGCCAACGTCCTGACTTTC | CASSLSGANVLTF
TRBD2 | TRBJ2-2 | . | TRBV3-1 | TGTGCCAGCACGGGGGGTTGGGCCGGGGAGCTGTTTTTT | CASTGGWAGELFF
TRBD1 | TRBJ2-5 | . | TRBV12-3/TRBV12-4 | TGTGCCAGCGGCCCATGGGACAGGCAACAAGAGACCCAGTACTTC | CASGPWDRQQETQYF
TRBD1 | TRBJ1-5 | many | TRBV9 | TGTGCCAGCAGCCTAGAGGCAGGGGGCCGGGGTAGCAATCAGCCCCAGCATTTT | CASSLEAGGRGSNQPQHF
. | TRBJ2-3 | few | TRBV12-3/TRBV12-4 | TGTGCCAGCAGTACAGGGTCCACAGATACGCAGTATTTT | CASSTGSTDTQYF
. | TRBJ1-5 | many | TRBV6-1 | TGTGCCAGCAACGTAGGTAATCAGCCCCAGCATTTT | CASNVGNQPQHF
. | TRBJ1-2 | many | TRBV7-9 | TGTGCCAGCAGCTTAAATCCAGTAGCAGGGGCTATCTATGGCTACACCTTC | CASSLNPVAGAIYGYTF
TRBD2 | TRBJ2-5 | . | TRBV30 | TGTGCCTGGACGCGTGGATTAGCGGGAGTACAAGAGACCCAGTACTTC | CAWTRGLAGVQETQYF
. | TRBJ1-1 | many | TRBV10-1 | TGCGCCAGCAGTGAGGCAGGGCAGATGAACACTGAAGCTTTCTTT | CASSEAGQMNTEAFF
. | TRBJ2-7 | few | TRBV12-3/TRBV12-4 | TGTGCCAGCAGCCCGGACTCGTCCGAGCAGTACTTC | CASSPDSSEQYF
. | TRBJ2-7 | . | TRBV29-1 | TGCAGCGTAACAGGGATCGGGGAGTACGAGCAGTACTTC | CSVTGIGEYEQYF
. | TRBJ1-5 | many | TRBV27 | TGTGCCAGCAGTCCGACTCGTCCCAATCAGCCCCAGCATTTT | CASSPTRPNQPQHF
. | TRBJ2-2 | . | TRBV7-8 | TGTGCCAGCAGCTCCCGGACAGGGAGGGTCGGGGAGCTGTTTTTT | CASSSRTGRVGELFF
. | TRBJ1-5 | many | TRBV19 | TGTGCCAGTAGCGACACGGGAGGCAATCAGCCCCAGCATTTT | CASSDTGGNQPQHF
. | TRBJ2-5 | . | TRBV20-1 | TGCAGTGCCAGGGCTAAAGAGACCCAGTACTTC | CSARAKETQYF
. | TRBJ2-7 | few | TRBV3-1 | TGTGCCAGCAGCCGAATTGACCGCTCCTACGAGCAGTACTTC | CASSRIDRSYEQYF
. | TRBJ1-3 | many | TRBV11-2 | TGTGCCAGCAGCTGGGAAGTCTCTGGAAACACCATATATTTT | CASSWEVSGNTIYF
TRBD2 | TRBJ2-7 | many | TRBV6-1 | TGTGCCTCGGGGGGCGGGGGGCCCTACGAGCAGTACTTC | CASGGGGPYEQYF
. | TRBJ1-1 | few | TRBV25-1 | TGTGCCAGCAGTGCCGGGTGGAACACTGAAGCTTTCTTT | CASSAGWNTEAFF
. | TRBJ2-1 | many | TRBV24-1 | TGTGCCACCAGTGAGCGACAGAACCTAGGCTCCTACAATGAGCAGTTCTTC | CATSERQNLGSYNEQFF
TRBD1 | TRBJ2-7 | many | TRBV7-2 | TGTGCCAGCACCCAAACCCGGACAGGGAAGAGCGAGCAGTACTTC | CASTQTRTGKSEQYF
. | TRBJ2-7 | few | TRBV20-1 | TGCAGTGCTAGAGATCGAGCGGGCTATCCCTACGAGCAGTACTTC | CSARDRAGYPYEQYF
. | TRBJ1-4 | many | TRBV20-1 | TGCAGTGCTAGTAATGAGGGTAATGAAAAACTGTTTTTT | CSASNEGNEKLFF
TRBD2 | TRBJ2-3 | many | TRBV12-3/TRBV12-4 | TGTGCCAGCAGCCACGGTGGGACTAGCGGGAGAGCAACAGATACGCAGTATTTT | CASSHGGTSGRATDTQYF
. | TRBJ2-7 | . | TRBV5-1 | TGCGCCAGCAGCATCGAGGGGTTCGAGCAGTACTTC | CASSIEGFEQYF